This T cell receptor (beta chain) was recovered during a study of blood T cell repertoires in COVID-19. Some clones are missing from TCRdb's copy, which holds only in-frame ones; the method was immunoSEQ multiplex PCR. This table holds some 46,000 clones, roughly 80% found once. Germline V gene lookup returns CDR1 SGHDT and CDR2 YYEEEE. The CDR3 extends over 15 amino acids. The V and J ends lost 2 bases and 2 bases respectively, with 13 bases between them. The chain joins TRBV5-6 to TRBJ2-5; D not certain. The sequenced sample consisted of peripheral blood. The origin of this receptor is a woman aged 60-70 years with acute or convalescent COVID-19. The DNA of the CDR3 is TGTGCCAGCAGCTTAAATCCCCAGATTCAAGAGACCCAGTACTTC. As protein: CASSLNPQIQETQYF.